This T cell receptor (beta chain) is drawn from a study of blood T cell repertoires in COVID-19. Overall study: COVID-19 samples from acute and convalescent phases originated in the United States, Italy and Spain. The cDNA or gDNA used as material had been derived from T cells, B-cell-depleted T cells, or PBMCs.

The CDR3 is 12 residues long. Germline trimming cut 8 bases from V and 8 bases from J; bases unmatched to any gene: 7. CDR1 MNHEY and CDR2 SVGAGI come from the germline V gene. Enrollment of patients from Seattle took place during active infection, with longitudinal follow-up. The method was immunoSEQ multiplex PCR; TCRdb's version includes in-frame clones alone and lacks a portion of them. The sample yields fewer than 200,000 clones, over 80% seen once. The receptor was derived from a woman older than 75 with COVID-19, enrolled during active disease. Sequencing was performed on peripheral blood. The genes are TRBV6-5 and TRBJ1-1; TRBD1 agrees at 8 bases. The CDR3 loop reads CASLQGAWEAFF. In DNA, the CDR3 is TGTGCCAGCCTGCAGGGGGCATGGGAAGCTTTCTTT.